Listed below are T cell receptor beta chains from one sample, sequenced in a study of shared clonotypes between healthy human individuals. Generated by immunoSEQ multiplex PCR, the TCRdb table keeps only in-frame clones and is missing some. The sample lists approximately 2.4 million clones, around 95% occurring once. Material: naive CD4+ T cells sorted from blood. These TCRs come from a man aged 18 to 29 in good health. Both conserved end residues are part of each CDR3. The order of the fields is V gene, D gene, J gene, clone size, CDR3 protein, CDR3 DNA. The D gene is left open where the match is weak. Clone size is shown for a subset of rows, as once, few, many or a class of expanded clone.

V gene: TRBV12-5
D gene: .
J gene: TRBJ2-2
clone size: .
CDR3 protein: CASGLVLGRDPGELFF
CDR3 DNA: TGTGCTAGTGGTTTGGTATTAGGCAGGGACCCCGGGGAGCTGTTTTTT

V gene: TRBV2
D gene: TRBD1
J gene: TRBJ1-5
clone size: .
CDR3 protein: CASSEGQGVSDNQPQHF
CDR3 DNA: TGTGCCAGCAGTGAAGGACAGGGAGTTTCTGACAATCAGCCCCAGCATTTT

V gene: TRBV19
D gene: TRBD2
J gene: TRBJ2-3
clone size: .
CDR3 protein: CASTGTSTHTQYF
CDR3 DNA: TGTGCCAGTACCGGGACTAGCACCCATACGCAGTATTTT

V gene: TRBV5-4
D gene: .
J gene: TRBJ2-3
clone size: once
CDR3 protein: CASSALAGVPTDTQYF
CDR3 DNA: TGTGCCAGCAGCGCCCTTGCAGGGGTCCCCACAGATACGCAGTATTTT

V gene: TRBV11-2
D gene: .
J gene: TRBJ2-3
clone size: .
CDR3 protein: CASSRDSLDTQYF
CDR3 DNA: TGTGCCAGCAGTCGGGACTCGTTAGATACGCAGTATTTT

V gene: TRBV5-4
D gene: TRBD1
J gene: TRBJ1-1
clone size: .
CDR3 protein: CASSLTSGTGLYTEAFF
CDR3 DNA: TGTGCCAGCAGCTTGACCTCCGGGACAGGACTGTACACTGAAGCTTTCTTT

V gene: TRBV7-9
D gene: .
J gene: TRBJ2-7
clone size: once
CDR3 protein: CASSSDGTARSYEQYF
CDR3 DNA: TGTGCCAGCAGCTCGGATGGGACTGCGCGCTCCTACGAGCAGTACTTC

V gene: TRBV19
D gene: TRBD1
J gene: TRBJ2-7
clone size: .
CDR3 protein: CASSPLDRGQEQYF
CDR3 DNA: TGTGCCAGTAGTCCCTTGGACAGGGGGCAAGAGCAGTACTTC

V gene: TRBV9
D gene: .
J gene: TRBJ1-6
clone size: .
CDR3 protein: CASSVGDISSYNSPLHF
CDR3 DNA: TGTGCCAGCAGCGTCGGGGACATATCCTCCTATAATTCACCCCTCCACTTT

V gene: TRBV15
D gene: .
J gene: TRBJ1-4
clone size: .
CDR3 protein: CATSRGTATNEKLFF
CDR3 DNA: TGTGCCACCAGCAGAGGGACAGCGACTAATGAAAAACTGTTTTTT

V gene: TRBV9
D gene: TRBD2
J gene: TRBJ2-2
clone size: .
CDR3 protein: CASRAEASGTGELFF
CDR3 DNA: TGTGCCAGCAGAGCCGAGGCTAGCGGTACCGGGGAGCTGTTTTTT

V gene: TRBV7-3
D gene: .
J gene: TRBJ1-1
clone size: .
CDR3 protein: CASSFGINTEAFF
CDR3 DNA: TGTGCCAGCAGCTTCGGGATTAACACTGAAGCTTTCTTT

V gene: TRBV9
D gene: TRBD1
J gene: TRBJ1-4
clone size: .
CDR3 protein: CASSVDPAGTGRATNEKLFF
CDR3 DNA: TGTGCCAGCAGCGTAGACCCCGCCGGGACAGGGAGGGCAACTAATGAAAAACTGTTTTTT

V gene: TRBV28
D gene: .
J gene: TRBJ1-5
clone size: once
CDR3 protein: CASTVVRPGKAQPQHF
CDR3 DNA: TGTGCCAGCACCGTGGTTCGGCCGGGAAAAGCCCAGCCCCAGCATTTT

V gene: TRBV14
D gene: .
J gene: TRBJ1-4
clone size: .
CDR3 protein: CASSQDLVAGEKLFF
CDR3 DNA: TGTGCCAGCAGCCAAGATCTGGTAGCGGGTGAAAAACTGTTTTTT

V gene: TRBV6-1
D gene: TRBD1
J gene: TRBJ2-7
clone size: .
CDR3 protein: CASRGDRDRIYEQYF
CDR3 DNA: TGTGCCAGCAGGGGAGACCGGGACAGGATCTACGAGCAGTACTTC

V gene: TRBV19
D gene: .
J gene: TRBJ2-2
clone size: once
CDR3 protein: CASSIPVANTGELFF
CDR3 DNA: TGTGCCAGTAGTATCCCTGTCGCGAACACCGGGGAGCTGTTTTTT

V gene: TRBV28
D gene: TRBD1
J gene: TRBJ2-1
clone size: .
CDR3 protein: CASSLPGQYEQFF
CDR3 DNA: TGTGCCAGCAGTTTGCCGGGACAGTATGAGCAGTTCTTC

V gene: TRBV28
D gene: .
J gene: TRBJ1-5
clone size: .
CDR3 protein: CASNEGSNQPQHF
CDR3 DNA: TGTGCCAGCAACGAGGGTAGCAATCAGCCCCAGCATTTT

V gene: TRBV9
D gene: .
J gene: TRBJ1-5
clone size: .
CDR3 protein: CASSVDGLGNQPQHF
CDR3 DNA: TGTGCCAGCAGCGTAGACGGGCTTGGCAATCAGCCCCAGCATTTT

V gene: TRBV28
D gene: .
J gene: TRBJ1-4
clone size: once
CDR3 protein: CASSQDEKLFF
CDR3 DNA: TGTGCCAGCAGCCAAGATGAAAAACTGTTTTTT

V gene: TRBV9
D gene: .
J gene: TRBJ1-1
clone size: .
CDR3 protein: CASSDGSGNTEAFF
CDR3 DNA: TGTGCCAGCAGCGATGGGTCCGGGAACACTGAAGCTTTCTTT

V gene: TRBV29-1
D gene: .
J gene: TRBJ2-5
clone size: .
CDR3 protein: CSVEDWLLHETQYF
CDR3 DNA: TGCAGCGTTGAAGATTGGCTGCTCCACGAGACCCAGTACTTC

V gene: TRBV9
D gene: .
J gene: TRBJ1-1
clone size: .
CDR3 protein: CASSVAGMNTEAFF
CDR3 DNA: TGTGCCAGCAGCGTGGCAGGGATGAACACTGAAGCTTTCTTT

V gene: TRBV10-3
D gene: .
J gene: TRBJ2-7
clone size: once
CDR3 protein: CAISGLADSYEQYF
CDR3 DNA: TGTGCCATCAGTGGCCTAGCAGACTCCTACGAGCAGTACTTC

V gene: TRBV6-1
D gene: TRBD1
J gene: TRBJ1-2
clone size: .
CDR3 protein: CASSVARQGLVYGYTF
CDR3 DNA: TGTGCCAGCAGTGTAGCCAGACAGGGGCTAGTCTATGGCTACACCTTC

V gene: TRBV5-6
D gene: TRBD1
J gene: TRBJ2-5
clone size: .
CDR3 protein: CASSLAGRGSQETQYF
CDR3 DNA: TGTGCCAGCAGCTTGGCCGGCAGGGGGTCGCAAGAGACCCAGTACTTC

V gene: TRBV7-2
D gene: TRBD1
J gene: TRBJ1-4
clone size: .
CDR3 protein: CASSSAGTGNNEKLFF
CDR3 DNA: TGTGCCAGCAGCTCCGCCGGGACAGGGAATAATGAAAAACTGTTTTTT

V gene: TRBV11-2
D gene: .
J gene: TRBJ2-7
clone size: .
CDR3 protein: CASSLEAELYEQYF
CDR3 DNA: TGTGCCAGCAGCTTAGAGGCGGAATTATACGAGCAGTACTTC

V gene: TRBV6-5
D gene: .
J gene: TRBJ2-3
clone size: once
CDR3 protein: CASSPSGRTDTQYF
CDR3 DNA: TGTGCCAGCAGCCCGAGCGGGCGCACAGATACGCAGTATTTT

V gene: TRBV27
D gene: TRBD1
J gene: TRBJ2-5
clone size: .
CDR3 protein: CASRRTGAGETQYF
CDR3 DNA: TGTGCCAGCAGACGGACAGGGGCGGGAGAGACCCAGTACTTC

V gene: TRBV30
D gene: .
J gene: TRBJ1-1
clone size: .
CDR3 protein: CAWSVQGGAEAFF
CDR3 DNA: TGTGCCTGGAGTGTACAGGGCGGTGCTGAAGCTTTCTTT

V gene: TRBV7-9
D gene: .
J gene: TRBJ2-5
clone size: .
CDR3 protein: CASSLAETQYF
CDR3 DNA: TGTGCCAGCAGCTTAGCTGAGACCCAGTACTTC

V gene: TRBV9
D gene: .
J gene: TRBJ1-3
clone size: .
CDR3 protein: CASSQGTAGNTIYF
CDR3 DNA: TGTGCCAGCAGCCAAGGGACGGCTGGAAACACCATATATTTT

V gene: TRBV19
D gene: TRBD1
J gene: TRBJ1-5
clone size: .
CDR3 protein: CASRGQSYNQPQHF
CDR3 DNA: TGTGCCAGTAGGGGACAGTCATACAATCAGCCCCAGCATTTT

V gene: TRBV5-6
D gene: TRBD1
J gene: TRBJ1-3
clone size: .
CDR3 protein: CASSWGQGAWLAGNTIYF
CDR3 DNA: TGTGCCAGCAGCTGGGGACAGGGGGCTTGGCTGGCCGGAAACACCATATATTTT

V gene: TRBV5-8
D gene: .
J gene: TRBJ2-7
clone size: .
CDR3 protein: CASSRAAGSFTYEQYF
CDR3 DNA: TGTGCCAGCAGCCGGGCGGCAGGCAGTTTTACCTACGAGCAGTACTTC

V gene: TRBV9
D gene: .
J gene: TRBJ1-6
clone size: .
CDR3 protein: CASSSLGWTNSPLHF
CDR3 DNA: TGTGCCAGCAGCTCCCTCGGATGGACAAATTCACCCCTCCACTTT

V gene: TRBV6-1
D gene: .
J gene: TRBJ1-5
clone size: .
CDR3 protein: CASSAQELVNQPQHF
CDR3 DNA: TGTGCCAGCAGTGCCCAAGAACTAGTCAATCAGCCCCAGCATTTT

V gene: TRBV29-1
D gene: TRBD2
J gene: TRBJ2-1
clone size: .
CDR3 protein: CSVERSGRANEQFF
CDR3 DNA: TGCAGCGTTGAGAGGAGCGGGAGGGCCAATGAGCAGTTCTTC

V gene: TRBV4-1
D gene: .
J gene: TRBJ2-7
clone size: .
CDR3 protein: CASNRDGSSYEQYF
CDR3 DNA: TGCGCCAGCAACCGGGACGGGAGCTCCTACGAGCAGTACTTC

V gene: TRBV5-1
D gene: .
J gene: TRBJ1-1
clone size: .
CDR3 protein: CASSLGLVNTEAFF
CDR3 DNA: TGCGCCAGCAGCTTAGGGTTGGTGAACACTGAAGCTTTCTTT

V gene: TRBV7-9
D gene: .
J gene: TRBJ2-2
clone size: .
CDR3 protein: CASSLSGLGTGELFF
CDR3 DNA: TGTGCCAGCAGCTTAAGCGGGTTGGGCACCGGGGAGCTGTTTTTT

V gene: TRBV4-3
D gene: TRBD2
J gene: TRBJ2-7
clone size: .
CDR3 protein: CASSQTTSGFYEQYF
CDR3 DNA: TGCGCCAGCAGCCAAACAACTAGCGGATTCTACGAGCAGTACTTC

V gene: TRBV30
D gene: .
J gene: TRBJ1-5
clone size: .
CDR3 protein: CAWSTQRYSNQPQHF
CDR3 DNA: TGTGCCTGGAGTACCCAGAGATATAGCAATCAGCCCCAGCATTTT

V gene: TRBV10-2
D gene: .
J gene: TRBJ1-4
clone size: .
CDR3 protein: CASSDGTREKLFF
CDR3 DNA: TGCGCCAGCAGTGATGGAACGAGGGAAAAACTGTTTTTT

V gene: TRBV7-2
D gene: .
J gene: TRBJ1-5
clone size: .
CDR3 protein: CASSLEGLGNQPQHF
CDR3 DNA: TGTGCCAGCAGCTTAGAAGGGTTGGGCAATCAGCCCCAGCATTTT

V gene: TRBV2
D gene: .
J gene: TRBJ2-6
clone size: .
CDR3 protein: CASRPDIKSANVLTF
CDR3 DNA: TGTGCCAGCAGGCCGGACATTAAATCTGCCAACGTCCTGACTTTC

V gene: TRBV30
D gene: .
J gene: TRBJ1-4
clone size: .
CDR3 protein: CAWDTGGKLFF
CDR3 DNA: TGTGCCTGGGACACCGGGGGAAAACTGTTTTTT

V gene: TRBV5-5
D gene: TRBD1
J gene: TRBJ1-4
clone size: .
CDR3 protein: CASSVGQGATNEKLFF
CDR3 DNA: TGTGCCAGCAGCGTCGGACAGGGAGCAACTAATGAAAAACTGTTTTTT